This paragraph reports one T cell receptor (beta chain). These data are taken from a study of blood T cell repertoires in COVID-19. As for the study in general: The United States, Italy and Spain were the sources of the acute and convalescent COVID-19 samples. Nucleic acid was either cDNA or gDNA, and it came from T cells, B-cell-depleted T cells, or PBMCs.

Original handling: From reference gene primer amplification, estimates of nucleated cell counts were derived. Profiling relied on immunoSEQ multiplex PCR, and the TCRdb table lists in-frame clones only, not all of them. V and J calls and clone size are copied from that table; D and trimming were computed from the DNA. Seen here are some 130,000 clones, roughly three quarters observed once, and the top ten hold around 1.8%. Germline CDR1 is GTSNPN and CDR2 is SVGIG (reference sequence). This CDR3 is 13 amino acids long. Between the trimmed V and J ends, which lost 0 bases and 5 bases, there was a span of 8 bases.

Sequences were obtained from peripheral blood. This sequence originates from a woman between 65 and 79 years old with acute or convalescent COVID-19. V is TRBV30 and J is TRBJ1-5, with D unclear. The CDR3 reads CAWSVFGDQPQHF. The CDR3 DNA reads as TGTGCCTGGAGTGTATTCGGGGATCAGCCCCAGCATTTT.